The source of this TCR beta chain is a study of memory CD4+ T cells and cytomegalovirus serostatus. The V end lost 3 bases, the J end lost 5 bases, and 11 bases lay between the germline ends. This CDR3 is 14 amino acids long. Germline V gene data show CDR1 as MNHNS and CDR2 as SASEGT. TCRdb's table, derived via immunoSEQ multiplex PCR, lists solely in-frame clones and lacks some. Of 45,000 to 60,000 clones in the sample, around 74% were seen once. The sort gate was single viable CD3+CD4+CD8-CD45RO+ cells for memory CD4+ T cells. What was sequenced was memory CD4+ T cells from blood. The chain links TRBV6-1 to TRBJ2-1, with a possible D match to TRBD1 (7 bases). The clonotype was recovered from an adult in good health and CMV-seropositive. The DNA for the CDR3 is TGTGCCAGCAGTGACAGGGGGGCGGACAATGAGCAGTTCTTC. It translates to CASSDRGADNEQFF.